This entry is about one T cell receptor (beta chain). TCRdb's table, derived via immunoSEQ multiplex PCR, lists solely in-frame clones and lacks some. The table has 11,000 or so clones, roughly 83% seen once. This entry comes from a study of cytotoxic CD8 clonotypes in ibrutinib-treated CLL. Across the study: Some 24 partial and 2 complete responses; at median around 71 months, roughly 14 remitted, roughly 12 progressed. Samples averaged around 280,000 productive templates and roughly 86,000 productive rearrangements.

Frozen PBMC stocks contributed 2 to 2.5 micrograms of genomic DNA to the TCR beta libraries. The CDR3 is 16 amino acids. CDR1 is SGDLS and CDR2 is YYNGEE in the germline V gene. The V gene end was trimmed by 2 bases and the J gene end by 2 bases; junction bases not matched to a gene: 3. Here the sequenced sample was PBMCs, taken at disease progression, from a patient treated with ibrutinib. This clonotype originated in a human donor with chronic lymphocytic leukemia. The chain recombines TRBV9 with TRBJ2-3, with 12 positions matching TRBD2. CDR3 nucleotide sequence: TGTGCCAGCAGCGTGGGACTAGCGGGCTTCACAGATACGCAGTATTTT. Translation: CASSVGLAGFTDTQYF.